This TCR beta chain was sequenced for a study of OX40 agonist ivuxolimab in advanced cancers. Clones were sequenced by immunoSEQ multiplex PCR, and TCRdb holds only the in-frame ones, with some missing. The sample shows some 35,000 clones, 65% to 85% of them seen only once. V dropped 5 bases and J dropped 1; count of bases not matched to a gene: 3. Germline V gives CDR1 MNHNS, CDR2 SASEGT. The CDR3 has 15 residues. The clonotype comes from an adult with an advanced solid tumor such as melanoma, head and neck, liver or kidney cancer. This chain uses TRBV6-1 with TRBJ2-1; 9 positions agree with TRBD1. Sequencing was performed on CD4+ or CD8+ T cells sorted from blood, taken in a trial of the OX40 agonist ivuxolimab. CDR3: CASSQDRGSYNEQFF. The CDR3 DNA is TGTGCCAGCAGTCAGGACAGGGGATCCTACAATGAGCAGTTCTTC.